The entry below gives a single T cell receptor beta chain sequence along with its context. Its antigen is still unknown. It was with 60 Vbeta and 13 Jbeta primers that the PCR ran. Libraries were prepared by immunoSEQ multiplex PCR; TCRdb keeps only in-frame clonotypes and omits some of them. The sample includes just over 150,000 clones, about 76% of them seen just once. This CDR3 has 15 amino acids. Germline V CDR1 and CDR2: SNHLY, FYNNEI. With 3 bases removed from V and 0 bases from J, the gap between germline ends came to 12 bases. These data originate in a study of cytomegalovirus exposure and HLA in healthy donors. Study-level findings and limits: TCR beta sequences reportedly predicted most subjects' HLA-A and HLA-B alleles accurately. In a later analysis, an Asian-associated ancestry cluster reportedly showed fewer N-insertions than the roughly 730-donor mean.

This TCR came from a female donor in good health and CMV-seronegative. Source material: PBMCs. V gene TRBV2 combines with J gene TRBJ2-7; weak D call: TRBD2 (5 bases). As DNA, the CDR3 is TGTGCCAGCAGTGAGGACTGGTCGAGCTCCTACGAGCAGTACTTC. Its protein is CASSEDWSSSYEQYF.